This passage covers 2 T cell receptor beta chains from one sample sequenced in a study of T cells in Graves' hyperthyroidism and ophthalmopathy (dated by TCRdb to 2018 to 2020). The library was produced with multiplex PCR. Reads for this sample came from an Illumina HiSeq 2000. The TCR beta CDR3 regions were amplified from the RNA transcripts. A first-round RT-PCR of the TCR CDR3 used the HTBI primer set with the Qiagen OneStep RT-PCR kit. The public reads were reanalyzed by TCRdb: fastp trimming at Q25, MiXCR alignment, in-frame beta chains only. Rows with a matching CDR3 protein are joined into one entry that keeps the most common DNA and genes. The sample yields around 430,000 distinct CDR3 sequences; about 15% were counted once. The ten largest account for less than 35% of the sample. Sequences were obtained from blood. These receptors all stem from a woman aged 25 to 45 with Graves' hyperthyroidism.

A few counts support this clonotype. The chain joins TRBV10-3 to TRBJ2-7, with TRBD2 matching 9 bases. V was clipped by 0 bases and J by 2 bases; unmatched bases: 8. The germline V gene has CDR1 ENHRY and CDR2 SYGVKD. The CDR3 extends over 17 amino acids. The CDR3 loop is CAISESVSTSGTYEQYF. In DNA form, the CDR3 reads TGTGCCATCAGTGAGTCGGTCTCGACTAGCGGTACCTACGAGCAGTACTTC.

In this sample, this clonotype turned up a few times. This rearrangement joins TRBV9 to TRBJ1-2, with 10 bases aligning to TRBD1. CDR1 and CDR2 from the germline V gene are SGDLS and YYNGEE. Trimming cost V 3 bases and J 7 bases; bases outside gene matches: 12. CDR3 length: 16 residues. The CDR3 is CASSAAPGQGSRGYTF. In nucleotides, the CDR3 is TGTGCCAGCAGCGCAGCTCCGGGACAGGGGTCTCGTGGCTACACCTTC.